The sequence of this T cell receptor beta chain was determined in a study of OX40 agonist ivuxolimab in advanced cancers. Measured with immunoSEQ multiplex PCR; TCRdb has only the in-frame clones, and not every one. Of around 70,000 clones listed, about 93% are singletons. Germline assignment: CDR1 MNHEY and CDR2 SVGAGI. This CDR3 is 13 amino acids long. V lost 6 bases, J lost 7 bases, and 8 bases stayed unmatched. The source is an adult with an advanced solid tumor such as melanoma, head and neck, liver or kidney cancer. Sequences were derived from CD4+ or CD8+ T cells sorted from blood, sampled in a trial of the OX40 agonist ivuxolimab. This chain joins TRBV6-5 and TRBJ1-2; 7 nucleotides match TRBD1. The CDR3 DNA follows: TGTGCCAGCAGCTTCGACAGGGTTGGTGGCTACACCTTC. It is translated as CASSFDRVGGYTF.